This TCR beta chain was sequenced in a study of beta chain features in type 1 diabetes (dated by TCRdb to about 2018). Some background on the complete study: No differences in mean age, gender distribution, total cell number or subset yield were found between patients and healthy donors. The study compared the TCRB repertoires of sorted circulating CD4+ T cell subsets in recently diagnosed type 1 diabetes patients with those in matched healthy donors. Across all samples, about 110 million sorted cells were examined, and cell number per subset correlated strongly with RNA yield. Regulatory and stem cell-like memory subsets were isolated from only 8 patients and roughly 8 healthy donors, whereas naive and central memory subsets came from all 30 or so donors. Beyond this particular receptor, the publication reports: Naive, central memory and regulatory TCRB repertoires appeared to be more similar among patients than among healthy donors. Because the HLA sub-analyses included only small numbers of individuals, any influence of HLA type on TCRB rearrangement was left unresolved. Fewer insertions and more nucleotide deletions at VDJ recombination sites were observed in patients with type 1 diabetes, implying thymic rearrangement abnormalities. Type 1 diabetes patients showed a moderate but significant shortening of TCRB CDR3 length in all four CD4+ subsets. Sequencing cDNA rather than genomic DNA could over-represent highly expressing activated cells, although activation and CD3 levels did not differ between groups. Shorter templates might be favored by PCR, yet because patient and control samples were amplified and corrected together, any such skew would affect both groups equally.

The entire isolated RNA was reverse transcribed using the High Capacity cDNA Reverse Transcription Kit, and thus expressed TCRB transcripts were sequenced. Deep immunoSEQ sequencing was performed on naive, central memory and regulatory T cell samples, with an average of roughly 3.5 million total reads per sample. Sorted cells were lysed in RLT buffer, and RNA was extracted using DNase-treated RNeasy Micro or Mini kits according to cell number. Each cell subset was processed separately to prevent cross-contamination, with patient and healthy donor samples processed together. The immunoSEQ multiplex PCR was used to amplify TCRB sequences from cDNA, generating 87-bp fragments that spanned the CDR3 region. Amplicons were sequenced on the Illumina HiSeq platform. Processing in the source paper ran as follows. Synthetic template baselines were used to correct PCR bias computationally, reads within Hamming distance 2 were collapsed, and singletons that could not be merged were discarded. Reads were aligned to IMGT to assign V, D and J genes, CDR3 length, and insertions or deletions at six rearrangement sites. Within each subset, clonotype counts were normalized to the number of sorted cells before true diversity and Gini coefficients were calculated with the tcR R package. The overlap coefficient, calculated on TCRB nucleotide sequences, was used to quantify repertoire sharing. Out-of-frame TCRB sequences from naive cells were analyzed to stand in for the pre-selection repertoire. Entries here come from immuneACCESS through TCRdb and include only in-frame sequences with V and J called. Some clones fail to appear in such tables; in the studies checked, an unresolved V gene covers under half of the shortfall, and the cause of the remainder is unknown. That table is the source of V, J and clone size, and D and trimming were worked out from the DNA. For this sample the table gives more than 550,000 clones, of which around an eighth were detected only once. The ten largest clones capture roughly 0.04% of the sample.

Worth noting for this clone: The specificity of this receptor is unknown. Base qualities are not recorded, but no much larger clone differs from it by a single base.

The CDR1 and CDR2 encoded by the germline V gene are SGHTA and FQGNSA. The CDR3 covers 15 residues, taking in both the cysteine and the phenylalanine. Of all the DNA, just the CDR3 is kept, 45 bases in frame from base 1. Trimming leaves V shorter by 5 bases and J shorter by 1 base, with the junction holding 5 bases beyond the gene matches. Each donor gave one peripheral blood draw, roughly 110 mL on average, collected into heparinised tubes. A BD FACSAria II and a panel including CD45RO, CCR7, CD25, CD127, CD95 and CD27 were used to sort naive, central memory, regulatory and stem cell-like memory CD4+ T cells. All sorted populations exceeded 95% purity. Right away, PBMCs were isolated by Lymphoprep density gradient centrifugation and were stained directly, with no culture step. Samples were stained and sorted in pairs, with one healthy donor and one patient per experiment, so that batch effects were minimized.

This receptor was identified in a man aged 18-30 years with type 1 diabetes. The sequenced sample was naive CD4+ T cells from blood. What the cell subset or site label conveys for this sample: true naive CD4+ T cells. The sequence joins TRBV7-2 to TRBJ1-1; a stretch of 9 junction bases matches TRBD1. The CDR3: CASSNPTGGNTEAFF. The DNA reads TGTGCCAGCAGCAACCCGACAGGGGGGAACACTGAAGCTTTCTTT.